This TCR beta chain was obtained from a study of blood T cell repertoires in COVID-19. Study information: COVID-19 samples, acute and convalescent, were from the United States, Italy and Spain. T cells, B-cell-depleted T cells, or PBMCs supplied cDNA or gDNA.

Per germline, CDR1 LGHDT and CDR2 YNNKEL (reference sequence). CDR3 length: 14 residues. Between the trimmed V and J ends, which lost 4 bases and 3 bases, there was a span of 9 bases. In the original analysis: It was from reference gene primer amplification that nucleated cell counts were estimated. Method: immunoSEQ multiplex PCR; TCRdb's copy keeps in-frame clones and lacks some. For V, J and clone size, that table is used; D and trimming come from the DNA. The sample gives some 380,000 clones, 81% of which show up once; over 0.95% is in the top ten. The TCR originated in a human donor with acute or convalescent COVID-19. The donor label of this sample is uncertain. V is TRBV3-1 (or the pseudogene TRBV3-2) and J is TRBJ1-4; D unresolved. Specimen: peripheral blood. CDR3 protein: CASSPTGSNEKLFF. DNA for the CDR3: TGTGCCAGCAGCCCGACGGGGTCTAATGAAAAACTGTTTTTT.